The clone carrying this T cell receptor beta chain has a count of ten or more. Its specificity is unknown. The data originate from a study of response to subunit inactivated influenza vaccine. Findings and limits, study-wide: Authors suggested that a seasonal influenza vaccination recruits few new T cells each time.

V lost 0 bases, J lost 4 bases, and 9 bases lay in between. Germline lookup yields CDR1 MNHEY and CDR2 SMNVEV (reference sequence). The length of the CDR3 is 14 residues. TCRdb re-analysed the RT-PCR reads in MiXCR, keeping a single row per CDR3 protein. This sample yields 500,000 to 650,000 distinct CDR3 sequences, of which 7.6% are seen a single time; roughly 13% belongs to the top ten. The chain combines TRBV27 with TRBJ1-1; tentative D call: TRBD1 (5 bases). The sample in question was PBMCs from blood, obtained less than 30 months after vaccination. The TCR originated in a man between 50 and 75 years old who received an inactivated influenza vaccine. CDR3 residues: CASSLSMGGTEAFF. DNA of the CDR3: TGTGCCAGCAGTTTATCGATGGGGGGCACTGAAGCTTTCTTT.